A single sample is the source of the 20 T cell receptor beta chains below, sequenced in a study of shared clonotypes between healthy human individuals. Repertoires were generated with immunoSEQ multiplex PCR, while TCRdb's copy carries only in-frame clones and drops some. This table holds some 2 million clones, about 95% found once. The sample was naive CD4+ T cells sorted from blood. The subset: CD45RA+ positively selected. The receptors were gathered from a man aged 18 to 30 in good health.

This clone appeared a single time. Germline and junction disagree at one end, which may indicate a read error. The V and J genes are TRBV5-1 and TRBJ1-2; D call uncertain. Germline CDR1 is SGHRS and CDR2 is YFSETQ. The CDR3 spans 15 residues. In nucleotides, the CDR3 is TGCGCCAGCAGCTTGGTCGGGGATCGGAACTTTGGCTACACCTTC. Protein product: CASSLVGDRNFGYTF.

The chain uses TRBV18 and TRBJ1-1, with a tentative D call TRBD1 (5 bases). The CDR3 length is 14 residues. V was shortened by 3 bases and J by 8 bases, with 16 bases between the two germline ends. Germline V gives CDR1 KGHSH, CDR2 LQKENI. The CDR3 spells CASSPWETGGEAFF. CDR3 in DNA: TGTGCCAGCTCACCCTGGGAAACAGGTGGGGAAGCTTTCTTT.

A single count supports this clone. This sequence joins TRBV6-5 and TRBJ2-5; 14 bases map to TRBD2. The CDR3 has 15 residues. V lost 5 bases and J lost 8; bases outside the gene matches: 7. Looked up from germline, CDR1 is MNHEY and CDR2 is SVGAGI. Here the CDR3 DNA reads TGTGCCAGCAGTCTGACTAGCGGGGGGGCCAAAACCCAGTACTTC. Translated: CASSLTSGGAKTQYF.

V gene TRBV4-3 combines with J gene TRBJ1-4; maybe TRBD1 (6 bases). This CDR3 is built from 15 residues. The germline V gene encodes CDR1 LGHNA and CDR2 YSLEER. The germline V and J ends were trimmed by 2 bases and 8 bases, with 15 bases remaining between them. CDR3 sequence: CASSQNAGAREKLFF. The CDR3 DNA is TGCGCCAGCAGCCAAAACGCAGGGGCTAGAGAAAAACTGTTTTTT.

This clone was detected only once. The rearrangement uses TRBV15 and TRBJ1-2; 9 nucleotides line up with TRBD1. The germline CDR1 and CDR2 sequences are LNHNV and YYDKDF (reference sequence). The CDR3 contains 15 residues. The trim removed 8 bases at V and 2 bases at J, leaving 9 bases unmatched. In DNA form, the CDR3 reads TGTGCCACCGTTAAGGGACAGGGTGAGAACTATGGCTACACCTTC. This sequence encodes CATVKGQGENYGYTF. Complete variable domain (other parts from reference TRBV15 and TRBJ1-2): DAMVIQNPRYQVTQFGKPVTLSCSQTLNHNVMYWYQQKSSQAPKLLFHYYDKDFNNEADTPDNFQSRRPNTSFCFLDIRSPGLGDTAMYLCATVKGQGENYGYTFGSGTRLTVV.

J is TRBJ1-1 and V is TRBV5-6, with no clear D. V lost 2 bases to trimming and J lost 5 bases, with 13 bases between them. In germline, CDR1 is SGHDT, CDR2 YYEEEE. This CDR3 has 14 residues. The CDR3 sequence is CASSFFPTGTEAFF. The CDR3 bases are TGTGCCAGCAGCTTCTTCCCCACTGGGACTGAAGCTTTCTTT.

The chain joins TRBV27 to TRBJ2-3; TRBD2 agrees at 8 bases. The germline CDR1 and CDR2 sequences are MNHEY and SMNVEV (reference sequence). The ends lost 6 bases at V and 4 bases at J; junction bases unmatched: 9. The CDR3 has 15 residues. The CDR3 reads CASRSGTSGADTQYF. CDR3 sequence (DNA): TGTGCCAGCAGATCCGGGACTAGTGGTGCAGATACGCAGTATTTT.

This chain joins TRBV7-9 and TRBJ1-1; possible D gene TRBD1, 6 bases. Germline V gives CDR1 SEHNR, CDR2 FQNEAQ (reference sequence). V lost 5 bases to trimming and J lost 6 bases, with 16 bases between them. This CDR3 has 14 residues. The CDR3 protein is CASSPTAGAPEAFF. The CDR3, as DNA: TGTGCCAGCAGCCCCACGGCGGGGGCCCCTGAAGCTTTCTTT.

The count of this clone is one. The chain combines TRBV5-1 with TRBJ2-1; 10 bases line up with TRBD1. This CDR3 has 15 residues. After removal of 4 bases from V and 5 bases from J, the junction contained 6 bases not matched to a gene. Germline assignment: CDR1 SGHRS and CDR2 YFSETQ. CDR3: CASSPRQGADNEQFF. The CDR3 coding sequence is TGCGCCAGCAGCCCCAGACAGGGGGCGGACAATGAGCAGTTCTTC.

With regard to this clone: This sequence may be a read error, since a much larger clone differs from it by one base. This chain joins TRBV7-9 and TRBJ1-2; no clear D gene. Germline V gene data show CDR1 as SEHNR and CDR2 as FQNEAQ (reference sequence). This CDR3 region has 15 residues. This CDR3 is CASSLPGQTNYDYTF. As DNA, the CDR3 is TGTGCCAGCAGCTTACCCGGGCAGACAAACTATGACTACACCTTC.

The J gene is TRBJ2-1, the V gene TRBV5-1; 8 positions match TRBD2. This CDR3 has 15 residues. V lost 4 bases and J lost 6; bases outside the gene matches: 9. The germline V gene encodes CDR1 SGHRS and CDR2 YFSETQ. In DNA form, the CDR3 reads TGCGCCAGCAGCCTGACCGGGACTAGTGGCAATGAGCAGTTCTTC. Encoded protein: CASSLTGTSGNEQFF.

The chain combines TRBV7-9 with TRBJ1-1; tentative D call: TRBD1 (5 bases). The V and J ends lost 1 base and 11 bases respectively, with 17 bases between them. Germline assignment: CDR1 SEHNR and CDR2 FQNEAQ (reference sequence). The CDR3 covers 14 residues. The CDR3 sequence is CASSLVSGSLSAFF. CDR3 DNA: TGTGCCAGCAGCTTAGTTTCAGGGTCCCTGTCCGCTTTCTTT.

This rearrangement joins TRBV9 to TRBJ2-7; 7 bases are a match to TRBD2. V gave up 0 bases and J gave up 4 bases; unmatched junction bases: 4. Germline V gene data show CDR1 as SGDLS and CDR2 as YYNGEE. This CDR3 is built from 14 residues. CDR3 protein: CASSVELASYEQYF. CDR3 sequence (DNA): TGTGCCAGCAGCGTAGAACTAGCGTCGTACGAGCAGTACTTC.

This rearrangement joins TRBV5-6 to TRBJ2-4; the D gene is possibly TRBD1 (6 bases). Germline-derived CDR1 and CDR2 are SGHDT and YYEEEE. The V end lost 0 bases, the J end lost 1 base, and 8 bases lay between the germline ends. CDR3 length equals 15 residues. CDR3 nucleotides: TGTGCCAGCAGCTTGGATCAGGGGGCCAAAAACATTCAGTACTTC. It is translated as CASSLDQGAKNIQYF.

J is TRBJ2-3 and V is TRBV2, with TRBD2 matching 7 bases. With V trimmed by 6 bases and J by 0 bases, 6 bases remained unmatched. The CDR3 loop spans 15 amino acids. Germline CDR1 and CDR2: SNHLY and FYNNEI. The CDR3 DNA reads as TGTGCCAGCAGGAAAAGCGGGACCAGCACAGATACGCAGTATTTT. It yields the protein CASRKSGTSTDTQYF.

The gene calls are TRBV7-3 and TRBJ2-3; D unresolved. The CDR3 runs to 13 residues. Trimming stripped 7 bases from V and 0 bases from J, with 8 bases between. The V gene's germline CDR1 is SGHTA and CDR2 FQGTGA. The CDR3 spells CASKVESTDTQYF. The CDR3 DNA reads as TGTGCCAGCAAGGTCGAGAGCACAGATACGCAGTATTTT.

This clone was detected ten times or more. Additional DNA sequences in this sample encode the identical CDR3. J is TRBJ1-4 and V is TRBV4-1; no definite D call. V shed 1 base and J shed 0 bases, with 9 bases lying between them. The CDR3 runs 16 residues. Germline CDR1 MGHRA, CDR2 YSYEKL. The DNA of the CDR3 is TGCGCCAGCAGCCAAGGAGGCAGTGCAACTAATGAAAAACTGTTTTTT. Its translation is CASSQGGSATNEKLFF.

This chain connects TRBV6-4 to TRBJ1-5, with TRBD1 matching 8 bases. This CDR3 comprises 16 residues. With 5 bases clipped from V and 0 bases from J, the junction kept 6 bases outside the gene matches. CDR1 is MRHNA and CDR2 is SNTAGT in the germline V gene. CDR3 DNA sequence: TGTGCCAGCAGTTCCGACAGGGGCATTAGCAATCAGCCCCAGCATTTT. Its translation: CASSSDRGISNQPQHF.

The chain has TRBV6-1 and TRBJ1-2; D uncertain. This CDR3 comprises 14 residues. Germline V gene lookup returns CDR1 MNHNS and CDR2 SASEGT. Trimming took 8 bases from V and 6 from J, leaving 19 bases between them. CDR3 amino acids: CASGLRPWSDGYTF. For the CDR3, the DNA is TGTGCCAGCGGTTTGCGTCCGTGGTCCGATGGCTACACCTTC.

This chain links TRBV5-1 with TRBJ2-5; TRBD2 matches 8 bases. The CDR3 sequence is 17 residues long. Looked up from germline, CDR1 is SGHRS and CDR2 is YFSETQ. V was clipped by 1 base and J by 6 bases; unmatched bases: 14. As DNA, the CDR3 is TGCGCCAGCAGCTTGAGAAGCGGGAGCAACTCTAGGAAGACCCAGTACTTC. Translation gives CASSLRSGSNSRKTQYF.